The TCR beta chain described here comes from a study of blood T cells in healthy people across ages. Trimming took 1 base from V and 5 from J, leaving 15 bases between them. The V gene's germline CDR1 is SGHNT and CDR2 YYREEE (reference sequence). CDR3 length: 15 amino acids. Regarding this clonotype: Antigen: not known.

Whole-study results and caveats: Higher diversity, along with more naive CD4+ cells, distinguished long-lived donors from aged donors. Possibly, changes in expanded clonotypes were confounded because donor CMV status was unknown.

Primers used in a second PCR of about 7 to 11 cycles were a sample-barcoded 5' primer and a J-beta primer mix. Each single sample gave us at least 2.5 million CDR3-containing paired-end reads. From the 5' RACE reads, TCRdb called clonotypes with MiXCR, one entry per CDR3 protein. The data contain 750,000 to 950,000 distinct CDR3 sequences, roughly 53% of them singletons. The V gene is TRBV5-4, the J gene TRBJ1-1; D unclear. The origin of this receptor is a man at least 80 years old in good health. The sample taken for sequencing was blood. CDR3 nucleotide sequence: TGTGCCAGCAGCTTGAGGACGGTGAGCTTGACTGAAGCTTTCTTT. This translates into CASSLRTVSLTEAFF.